Shown below are 31 T cell receptor beta chains from a single sample sequenced in a study of CD8+ T cells in alopecia areata. Extracted RNA was reverse transcribed into cDNA, the sequencing template. Profiling relied on immunoSEQ multiplex PCR, and the TCRdb table lists in-frame clones only, not all of them. The sample lists about 160,000 clones; approximately 45% were seen once. The sequenced material came from CD4+ T cells sorted from blood. These receptors were obtained from a human donor with alopecia areata.

The rearrangement joins TRBV6-5 to TRBJ1-1; 8 nucleotides line up with TRBD1. The CDR3 extends over 15 amino acids. The V gene end was trimmed by 5 bases and the J gene end by 4 bases; junction bases not matched to a gene: 9. The germline V gene encodes CDR1 MNHEY and CDR2 SVGAGI. The CDR3 is CASSTQGAGVTEAFF. The CDR3 DNA sequence: TGTGCCAGCAGTACCCAGGGGGCCGGTGTCACTGAAGCTTTCTTT.

This rearrangement joins TRBV29-1 to TRBJ1-5; 7 nucleotides align to TRBD1. CDR3 size: 13 residues. J was trimmed by 4 bases and V by 4 bases; bases with no gene match: 4. Germline values: CDR1 SQVTM, CDR2 ANQGSEA. Written as DNA, the CDR3 is TGCAGCGTTGCGGGACAGATGAATCAGCCCCAGCATTTT. Protein: CSVAGQMNQPQHF.

The chain recombines TRBV6-5 with TRBJ1-4, with D possibly being TRBD1 (5 bases). The CDR3 has 16 amino acids. Germline V gene data show CDR1 as MNHEY and CDR2 as SVGAGI. The V end was cut by 3 bases, the J end by 10 bases, with 21 bases between. CDR3 bases: TGTGCCAGCAGTTATATACCGGGACCAACCTTGGGAAAACTGTTTTTT. It translates to CASSYIPGPTLGKLFF.

The V gene is TRBV2, the J gene TRBJ2-7; D possibly corresponds to TRBD1 (5 bases). Trimming took 8 bases from V and 6 from J, leaving 14 bases between them. The CDR3 extends over 12 amino acids. Germline loops: CDR1 SNHLY, CDR2 FYNNEI. The CDR3 DNA follows: TGTGCCAGCGGGGCTACGGTGGCCGAGCAGTACTTC. As protein: CASGATVAEQYF.

In nucleotides, the CDR3 is TGTGCCAGCAGTTACTCGGGAGGGGCTGGGAACACTGAAGCTTTCTTT. It yields the protein CASSYSGGAGNTEAFF. This chain joins TRBV6-5 and TRBJ1-1, with TRBD1 as a possible D gene (5 bases). In germline, CDR1 is MNHEY, CDR2 SVGAGI. V was cut by 0 bases and J by 1 base, with 12 bases left in between. The CDR3 has 16 amino acids.

In DNA form, the CDR3 reads TGTGCCAGCAGTTACAACACAGATACGCAGTATTTT. It specifies CASSYNTDTQYF. V usage is TRBV28 and J usage is TRBJ2-3; D gene unclear. Germline lookup yields CDR1 MDHEN and CDR2 SYDVKM. The CDR3 runs to 12 residues. The V gene lost 4 bases and the J gene lost 2 bases, with 4 bases spanning the gap. The complete variable domain, with remaining parts taken from reference TRBV28 and TRBJ2-3, reads DVKVTQSSRYLVKRTGEKVFLECVQDMDHENMFWYRQDPGLGLRLIYFSYDVKMKEKGDIPEGYSVSREKKERFSLILESASTNQTSMYLCASSYNTDTQYFGPGTRLTVL.

This chain joins TRBV6-5 and TRBJ1-1; D uncertain. The germline gives CDR1 MNHEY, CDR2 SVGAGI. The CDR3 has 13 amino acids. Trimming pared 5 bases from V and 0 bases from J, leaving 7 bases between. CDR3 sequence reads: CASSPQMNTEAFF. DNA of the CDR3: TGTGCCAGCAGTCCCCAGATGAACACTGAAGCTTTCTTT.

This rearrangement joins TRBV5-1 to TRBJ2-3; the D is unclear. Trimming stripped 4 bases from V and 2 bases from J, with 2 bases between. The length of the CDR3 is 11 residues. Germline V gives CDR1 SGHRS, CDR2 YFSETQ. CDR3 amino acids: CASSVTDTQYF. CDR3 DNA sequence: TGCGCCAGCAGCGTCACAGATACGCAGTATTTT.

The V gene is TRBV25-1, the J gene TRBJ1-2; D unresolved. The CDR3 is 12 amino acids. From germline, CDR1 is MGHDK and CDR2 SYGVNS. The V and J ends lost 2 bases and 4 bases respectively, with 5 bases between them. CDR3 DNA sequence: TGTGCCAGCAGTGAAGGGTTCTATGGCTACACCTTC. Its protein product is CASSEGFYGYTF.

The V and J genes are TRBV30 and TRBJ2-5; a weak D match, TRBD2 (5 bases). The V and J ends lost 1 base and 5 bases respectively, with 17 bases between them. CDR3 length: 15 amino acids. Germline CDR1 GTSNPN, CDR2 SVGIG (reference sequence). The CDR3 region is CAWSGGWVRTETQYF. The CDR3 bases are TGTGCCTGGAGTGGCGGTTGGGTCAGGACTGAGACCCAGTACTTC.

V usage is TRBV29-1 and J usage is TRBJ2-7; 8 nucleotides match TRBD1. CDR1 is SQVTM and CDR2 is ANQGSEA in the germline V gene. This CDR3 has 12 residues. The V gene end was trimmed by 4 bases and the J gene end by 4 bases; junction bases not matched to a gene: 3. The DNA for the CDR3 is TGCAGCGTTGGCGGGACAGGTTACGAGCAGTACTTC. This sequence encodes CSVGGTGYEQYF.

The V gene is TRBV4-1, the J gene TRBJ2-3, with D perhaps TRBD1 or TRBD2 (5 bases each). Trimming took off 4 bases at V and 2 bases at J, with 19 bases between the two ends. The CDR3 is 17 residues long. The germline V gene encodes CDR1 MGHRA and CDR2 YSYEKL. The CDR3 spells CASSPREPGPTTDTQYF. The CDR3 DNA sequence: TGCGCCAGCAGCCCCAGGGAGCCGGGACCCACCACAGATACGCAGTATTTT.

The genes are TRBV10-3 and TRBJ2-5; a possible D gene is TRBD2 (5 bases). V lost 6 bases and J lost 4, with 9 bases in between. Per germline, CDR1 ENHRY and CDR2 SYGVKD. The CDR3 runs to 12 residues. The CDR3 sequence: CAIRDRGETQYF. DNA of the CDR3: TGTGCCATCAGGGACCGGGGAGAGACCCAGTACTTC.

The chain links TRBV15 to TRBJ2-5; D uncertain. The CDR3 runs 13 residues. Germline V CDR1 and CDR2: LNHNV, YYDKDF (reference sequence). V was pared by 0 bases and J by 4 bases, with 6 bases between. DNA for the CDR3: TGTGCCACCAGCAGAGACCCCGTAGAGACCCAGTACTTC. Amino acids: CATSRDPVETQYF.

The gene calls are TRBV6-5 and TRBJ2-7; maybe TRBD1 (6 bases). Trimming shortened V by 6 bases and J by 7 bases, and 16 bases separated the two germline ends. The germline gives CDR1 MNHEY, CDR2 SVGAGI. The CDR3 consists of 13 residues. In nucleotides, the CDR3 is TGTGCCAGCAGGCCTAACAGGGTAGGGGAGCAGTACTTC. Protein: CASRPNRVGEQYF.

The chain employs TRBV9 and TRBJ2-1; D may be TRBD2 (5 bases). V lost 1 base and J 5 bases, leaving 13 bases between the germline ends. Germline lookup yields CDR1 SGDLS and CDR2 YYNGEE. The CDR3 has 15 amino acids. The CDR3 region has the DNA TGTGCCAGCAGCGTATTGGCTAGCTGGGACAATGAGCAGTTCTTC. Translating it yields CASSVLASWDNEQFF.

The chain recombines TRBV7-9 with TRBJ2-1, with TRBD2 matching over 13 bases. The CDR3 runs to 17 residues. The V segment lost 3 bases and the J segment 2 bases; nucleotides outside the gene matches: 4. Germline V lookup: CDR1 SEHNR, CDR2 FQNEAQ (reference sequence). DNA of the CDR3: TGTGCCAGCAGCTTGGTTACTAGCGGGAGGGCCTACAATGAGCAGTTCTTC. It codes for CASSLVTSGRAYNEQFF.

This clone has only a few counts. Here the CDR3 reads CASSLDRERHEQFF. CDR3 nucleotide sequence: TGTGCCAGCAGCTTAGACAGGGAACGGCATGAGCAGTTCTTC. The chain combines TRBV7-3 with TRBJ2-1; 7 nucleotides align to TRBD1. CDR1 SGHTA and CDR2 FQGTGA come from the germline V gene. V gave up 2 bases and J gave up 8 bases; unmatched junction bases: 6. The CDR3 totals 14 residues.

There are a few counts of this clone. In nucleotides, the CDR3 is TGTGCCAGCAGTAGGGAATGGGGTCAGGGGGTCTACAATGAGCAGTTCTTC. As protein: CASSREWGQGVYNEQFF. The rearrangement joins TRBV6-4 to TRBJ2-1; TRBD1 aligns across 7 bases. The CDR3 contains 17 residues. Germline values: CDR1 MRHNA, CDR2 SNTAGT. J was trimmed by 3 bases and V by 5 bases; bases with no gene match: 13.

This chain uses TRBV4-1 with TRBJ2-3; no firm D call. V was trimmed by 4 bases and J by 10 bases, leaving 9 bases between them. This CDR3 region has 11 residues. CDR1 is MGHRA, CDR2 YSYEKL, per germline. CDR3 DNA: TGCGCCAGCAGCCTAGAAAGAGCGCAGTATTTT. As protein: CASSLERAQYF.

V gene TRBV30 combines with J gene TRBJ2-7; tentative D call: TRBD1 (6 bases). Trimming removed 4 bases from V and 0 bases from J, with 13 bases in between. The CDR3 is 14 residues long. The germline gives CDR1 GTSNPN, CDR2 SVGIG (reference sequence). This chain's CDR3 is CAWNQFRGSYEQYF. The CDR3 coding sequence is TGTGCCTGGAACCAGTTCAGGGGCTCCTACGAGCAGTACTTC.

The chain joins TRBV4-2 to TRBJ2-3; TRBD2 matches 7 bases. The CDR3 totals 17 residues. V was pared by 1 base and J by 4 bases, with 11 bases of the junction left unmatched. The germline CDR1 and CDR2 sequences are LGHNA and YNFKEQ. DNA of the CDR3: TGTGCCAGCAGCCAAGCACGAAGAGGGAGGGCCTCAGATACGCAGTATTTT. This codes for CASSQARRGRASDTQYF.

The chain combines TRBV29-1 with TRBJ2-7, with D tentatively TRBD1 (6 bases). V was trimmed by 4 bases and J by 1 base, leaving 14 bases between them. Germline V gene data show CDR1 as SQVTM and CDR2 as ANQGSEA. The CDR3 loop spans 14 amino acids. CDR3 nucleotide sequence: TGCAGCGTTGTCAGGCAGGGGTCATCCTACGAGCAGTACTTC. It specifies CSVVRQGSSYEQYF.

The genes are TRBV7-3 and TRBJ2-6; a weak D match, TRBD1 (6 bases). Per the germline V gene, CDR1 is SGHTA and CDR2 is FQGTGA. V was trimmed by 4 bases and J by 0 bases, leaving 16 bases between them. CDR3 length: 18 amino acids. The CDR3 spells CASSSPRQAASGANVLTF. The DNA of the CDR3 is TGTGCCAGCAGCTCCCCTAGACAGGCCGCCTCTGGGGCCAACGTCCTGACTTTC.

The chain carries TRBV4-1 and TRBJ1-5; D is possibly TRBD1 (5 bases). V was pared by 2 bases and J by 1 base, with 9 bases between. Germline V lookup: CDR1 MGHRA, CDR2 YSYEKL. The CDR3 loop spans 15 amino acids. CDR3 protein: CASSQYRDSNQPQHF. The CDR3 bases are TGCGCCAGCAGCCAATACCGGGACAGCAATCAGCCCCAGCATTTT.

This chain links TRBV29-1 with TRBJ2-1; 7 positions match TRBD1. With 5 bases clipped from V and 9 bases from J, the junction kept 4 bases outside the gene matches. Germline CDR1 is SQVTM and CDR2 is ANQGSEA. The CDR3 is 11 residues long. CDR3 loop: CSVNRGSEQFF. The CDR3 region has the DNA TGCAGCGTTAACAGGGGAAGTGAGCAGTTCTTC.

The J gene is TRBJ2-5, the V gene TRBV7-3; 13 positions agree with TRBD2. The CDR3 totals 16 residues. V lost 5 bases, J lost 4 bases, and 7 bases stayed unmatched. Germline V gives CDR1 SGHTA, CDR2 FQGTGA. Here the CDR3 DNA reads TGTGCCAGCAGCATTTCTGGACTAGCGGGAGTAGAGACCCAGTACTTC. Its protein product is CASSISGLAGVETQYF.

This clone was counted a few times. This rearrangement joins TRBV19 to TRBJ1-2; D is uncertain. V was cut by 5 bases and J by 1 base, with 11 bases left in between. From germline, CDR1 is LNHDA and CDR2 SQIVND (reference sequence). The CDR3 is 14 residues long. DNA of the CDR3: TGTGCCAGTAGTTCCCCTCAGGATAACTATGGCTACACCTTC. As protein: CASSSPQDNYGYTF.

This clone appeared a few times. CDR3 sequence reads: CASKKTDRETQYF. CDR3 nucleotide sequence: TGTGCCAGCAAAAAGACAGACCGAGAGACCCAGTACTTC. V gene TRBV2 combines with J gene TRBJ2-5; D is perhaps TRBD1 (5 bases). The CDR3 covers 13 residues. The germline V gene has CDR1 SNHLY and CDR2 FYNNEI. Trimming left V 7 bases short and J 4 bases short, with 13 bases between.

In its sample, this clone was seen a few times. The V call is TRBV4-1, the J call TRBJ1-4; weak D call: TRBD1 (6 bases). Trimming removed 0 bases at V and 7 bases at J, with 12 bases between. CDR1 and CDR2 from the germline V gene are MGHRA and YSYEKL. The CDR3 loop spans 15 amino acids. The CDR3 DNA follows: TGCGCCAGCAGCCAAGATCGGGGGGGCCGTGAAAAACTGTTTTTT. Amino acids: CASSQDRGGREKLFF.

The chain uses TRBV7-9 and TRBJ1-1; D is undetermined. Germline-derived CDR1 and CDR2 are SEHNR and FQNEAQ (reference sequence). CDR3 length equals 16 residues. The V and J ends lost 5 bases and 1 base respectively, with 17 bases between them. The CDR3 DNA follows: TGTGCCAGCAGCCATCCTAGTAGAAAGACGAACACTGAAGCTTTCTTT. This translates into CASSHPSRKTNTEAFF. Filled out from reference TRBV7-9 and TRBJ1-1, the complete variable domain reads DTGVSQNPRHKITKRGQNVTFRCDPISEHNRLYWYRQTLGQGPEFLTYFQNEAQLEKSRLLSDRFSAERPKGSFSTLEIQRTEQGDSAMYLCASSHPSRKTNTEAFFGQGTRLTVV.